These 27 T cell receptor beta chains share one sample of origin, sequenced in a study of T-cell reconstitution after alpha-beta-depleted transplantation in children (TCRdb year 2016). The receptor library was made with PCR. Data came from an Illumina HiSeq 2500. TCR libraries were prepared with molecular barcoding, using unique molecular identifiers to normalize TCRbeta repertoire quantification. Through fastp at Q25 and MiXCR, TCRdb rebuilt clones from the public reads, retaining in-frame beta chains. One record per CDR3 amino acid sequence lists the most common genes and DNA. The sample table records hundreds of thousands of distinct CDR3 sequences; 32% of these occur just once. Clones ranked in the top ten supply approximately 2.3% of the sample. The sequencing here drew on PBMCs from the stem cell graft donor, taken from the stem cell graft. The receptors were sampled from a human donor who donated a stem cell graft to a child with aplastic anemia.

V gene TRBV29-1 combines with J gene TRBJ1-1; D is unresolved. V lost 7 bases to trimming and J lost 6 bases, with 15 bases between them. The CDR3 extends over 12 amino acids. Germline lookup yields CDR1 SQVTM and CDR2 ANQGSEA. CDR3 sequence reads: CSGAPGASEAFF. The CDR3 DNA is TGCAGCGGGGCCCCGGGTGCATCTGAAGCTTTCTTT.

The sample holds a few counts of this clonotype. The chain joins TRBV20-1 to TRBJ2-7, with D possibly matching TRBD1 (6 bases). The germline V and J ends were trimmed by 5 bases and 1 base, with 12 bases remaining between them. CDR1 is DFQATT and CDR2 is SNEGSKA in the germline V gene (reference sequence). This CDR3 has 13 amino acids. The CDR3 DNA follows: TGCAGTGCTCCCCAGGGGTTTTCCTACGAGCAGTACTTC. This sequence encodes CSAPQGFSYEQYF.

This clonotype was seen only a few times. The chain recombines TRBV5-4 with TRBJ2-6, with D possibly called TRBD1 or TRBD2 (5 bases each). This CDR3 is built from 18 residues. V was clipped by 0 bases and J by 1 base, with 14 bases between them. Germline CDR1 SGHNT, CDR2 YYREEE (reference sequence). The DNA of the CDR3 is TGTGCCAGCAGCTTGGGTACGGGGCGGAGGTCTGGGGCCAACGTCCTGACTTTC. Translating it yields CASSLGTGRRSGANVLTF.

The chain uses TRBV10-3 and TRBJ1-3; D call uncertain. V lost 7 bases and J lost 0, with 10 bases in between. Germline loops: CDR1 ENHRY, CDR2 SYGVKD. CDR3 size: 14 residues. In DNA form, the CDR3 reads TGTGCCATCATGGAGGGCCCCTCTGGAAACACCATATATTTT. Translation: CAIMEGPSGNTIYF.

This clonotype was detected only a few times. DNA for the CDR3: TGTGCCAGCAGCTTAGCGGGAGGACTAGCGGGAGGGCCTGGCGGGGAGCTGTTTTTT. Protein product: CASSLAGGLAGGPGGELFF. V and J are TRBV7-2 and TRBJ2-2, with 15 positions matching TRBD2. CDR3 length: 19 amino acids. Germline V gene data show CDR1 as SGHTA and CDR2 as FQGNSA. V was clipped by 0 bases and J by 7 bases; unmatched bases: 9.

The chain couples TRBV20-1 to TRBJ1-1; D is unresolved. Trimming removed 4 bases from V and 1 base from J, with 4 bases in between. The germline V gene encodes CDR1 DFQATT and CDR2 SNEGSKA (reference sequence). The CDR3 sequence is 11 residues long. CDR3 loop: CSAIENTEAFF. Written as DNA, the CDR3 is TGCAGTGCTATTGAGAACACTGAAGCTTTCTTT.

In DNA form, the CDR3 reads TGTGCCAGCAGCGGTAGAAGGGAGGGGACAGATACGCAGTATTTT. Residues: CASSGRREGTDTQYF. The rearrangement links TRBV28 to TRBJ2-3; 7 positions agree with TRBD2. The CDR3 consists of 15 residues. CDR1 is MDHEN, CDR2 SYDVKM, per germline. V dropped 6 bases and J dropped 3; count of bases not matched to a gene: 9.

The J gene is TRBJ2-1, the V gene TRBV9, with 7 bases that match TRBD2. This CDR3 contains 17 residues. The ends lost 0 bases at V and 9 bases at J; junction bases unmatched: 15. The germline CDR1 and CDR2 sequences are SGDLS and YYNGEE. For the CDR3, the DNA is TGTGCCAGCAGCGTAGATGCAGATGGAGGGAGGGGAAGTGAGCAGTTCTTC. The encoded protein is CASSVDADGGRGSEQFF.

This chain links TRBV6-2 or TRBV6-3 with TRBJ2-1; D may be TRBD1 (6 bases). Per germline, CDR1 MNHEY and CDR2 SVGEGT. This CDR3 has 15 amino acids. The V end was cut by 0 bases, the J end by 9 bases, with 15 bases between. CDR3 DNA sequence: TGTGCCAGCAGTTACTCTAAAGTAGCCAGGGGTGAGCAGTTCTTC. Protein product: CASSYSKVARGEQFF.

The chain carries TRBV29-1 and TRBJ2-1, with D maybe TRBD1 (6 bases). Germline V gene data show CDR1 as SQVTM and CDR2 as ANQGSEA. V dropped 5 bases and J dropped 0 bases, with 8 bases sitting between them. This CDR3 contains 13 residues. This CDR3 is CSVLQGSYNEQFF. The CDR3 region has the DNA TGCAGCGTTTTACAGGGCTCCTACAATGAGCAGTTCTTC.

V gene TRBV20-1 combines with J gene TRBJ1-5, with D possibly matching TRBD1 (6 bases). This CDR3 contains 15 residues. Germline values: CDR1 DFQATT, CDR2 SNEGSKA (reference sequence). The V and J ends lost 2 bases and 0 bases respectively, with 11 bases between them. CDR3 loop: CSARFQGLSNQPQHF. The CDR3 DNA reads as TGCAGTGCTAGATTTCAGGGGCTTAGCAATCAGCCCCAGCATTTT.

This clonotype was detected once. This chain links TRBV5-4 with TRBJ2-7; 8 bases fit TRBD2. The CDR3 sequence is 17 residues long. The germline V gene has CDR1 SGHNT and CDR2 YYREEE (reference sequence). V dropped 0 bases and J dropped 4; count of bases not matched to a gene: 12. The CDR3 is CASSLVPSREAGYEQYF. As DNA, the CDR3 is TGTGCCAGCAGCTTGGTGCCGTCGCGGGAGGCAGGGTACGAGCAGTACTTC.

This clonotype has ten or more counts. The chain joins TRBV7-2 to TRBJ2-3; unclear D gene. The germline V gene has CDR1 SGHTA and CDR2 FQGNSA. V was shortened by 4 bases and J by 2 bases, with 4 bases between the two germline ends. There are 12 residues in the CDR3. The CDR3, as DNA: TGTGCCAGCAGCTGGGACACAGATACGCAGTATTTT. Translating it yields CASSWDTDTQYF.

This clonotype was picked up a small number of times. The CDR3 DNA reads TGTGCCAGCAGCTTGGGGCCCCGGGGTGGGGAGCTGTTTTTT. It encodes CASSLGPRGGELFF. The chain combines TRBV5-5 with TRBJ2-2; TRBD2 is a possible D gene (5 bases). Germline loops: CDR1 SGHKS, CDR2 YYEKEE (reference sequence). The CDR3 is made up of 14 amino acids. Trimming took 0 bases from V and 8 from J, leaving 11 bases between them.

This clonotype was seen only once. The chain uses TRBV5-1 and TRBJ1-3; D is possibly TRBD1 (5 bases). The CDR3 has 15 residues. V was trimmed by 2 bases and J by 5 bases, leaving 14 bases between them. Germline V gene sequence: CDR1 SGHRS, CDR2 YFSETQ. The CDR3 is CASSFMGQDRNTIYF. For the CDR3, the DNA is TGCGCCAGCAGCTTCATGGGGCAGGATAGAAACACCATATATTTT.

This clonotype was detected only once. This CDR3 is CAWGPHGGARQPQHF. The CDR3 DNA is TGTGCCTGGGGACCCCATGGGGGCGCACGACAGCCCCAGCATTTT. The V and J genes are TRBV30 and TRBJ1-5; a weak D match, TRBD1 (6 bases). The CDR3 spans 15 residues. V gave up 5 bases and J gave up 7 bases, with 21 bases separating them. Looked up from germline, CDR1 is GTSNPN and CDR2 is SVGIG (reference sequence).

The chain couples TRBV7-9 to TRBJ2-1; 7 bases agree with TRBD1. This CDR3 is 16 amino acids long. Looked up from germline, CDR1 is SEHNR and CDR2 is FQNEAQ (reference sequence). J gave up 8 bases and V 6 bases, and 16 bases lay outside the gene matches. Here the CDR3 DNA reads TGTGCCAGCAGTCATAGGACAGGAGGATTAGTCTATGAGCAGTTCTTC. Amino acids: CASSHRTGGLVYEQFF.

This clonotype was found many times. The J gene is TRBJ2-1, the V gene TRBV5-1; D unresolved. V was shortened by 2 bases and J by 0 bases, with 6 bases between the two germline ends. The CDR3 sequence is 14 residues long. CDR1 SGHRS and CDR2 YFSETQ come from the germline V gene. In DNA, the CDR3 is TGCGCCAGCAGCTTCGGTAACTCCTACAATGAGCAGTTCTTC. Its protein product is CASSFGNSYNEQFF.

This clonotype showed up just once. V is TRBV15 and J is TRBJ2-2; D assignment may be TRBD1 or TRBD2 (5 bases each). This CDR3 contains 15 residues. V was cut by 2 bases and J by 8 bases, with 15 bases left in between. The germline V gene encodes CDR1 LNHNV and CDR2 YYDKDF (reference sequence). This CDR3 reads CATSRPTRGSGELFF. DNA of the CDR3: TGTGCCACCAGCAGACCCACTAGGGGCTCTGGGGAGCTGTTTTTT.

This chain uses TRBV5-1 with TRBJ1-5; weak D call: TRBD1 (5 bases). V was pared by 1 base and J by 6 bases, with 11 bases between. Germline V CDR1 and CDR2: SGHRS, YFSETQ. The CDR3 loop spans 14 amino acids. The CDR3 coding sequence is TGCGCCAGCAGCTTGTGGCAGGGAGGTCAGCCCCAGCATTTT. Its translation is CASSLWQGGQPQHF.

The chain joins TRBV7-2 to TRBJ2-7; D is possibly TRBD1 or TRBD2 (6 bases each). Germline CDR1 reads SGHTA; CDR2 reads FQGNSA. This CDR3 region has 17 residues. Trimming left V 5 bases short and J 0 bases short, with 20 bases between. In DNA form, the CDR3 reads TGTGCCAGCAGCCAGGGGCGGATTAGCGGTAGCTCCTACGAGCAGTACTTC. It is translated as CASSQGRISGSSYEQYF.

The chain links TRBV5-1 to TRBJ2-7, with TRBD1 matching 7 bases. Germline CDR1 reads SGHRS; CDR2 reads YFSETQ. CDR3 length: 14 amino acids. Trimming removed 0 bases from V and 6 bases from J; junction bases left unmatched: 6. Here the CDR3 DNA reads TGCGCCAGCAGCTTGGGAGGGACAGTAGTCGAGCAGTACTTC. Translation: CASSLGGTVVEQYF.

This clonotype has just a few counts. The chain has TRBV10-1 and TRBJ2-1; 8 bases fit TRBD2. This CDR3 is built from 17 residues. Germline V gene lookup returns CDR1 WNHNN and CDR2 SYGVQD (reference sequence). Germline trimming cut 4 bases from V and 5 bases from J; bases unmatched to any gene: 13. The CDR3 DNA reads TGCGCCAGCAGTGGGATAGCGGGAACTTCCACCCACAATGAGCAGTTCTTC. Its protein product is CASSGIAGTSTHNEQFF.

The V and J genes are TRBV29-1 and TRBJ2-5; 8 positions match TRBD1. In germline, CDR1 is SQVTM, CDR2 ANQGSEA. V dropped 4 bases and J dropped 2; count of bases not matched to a gene: 6. The CDR3 totals 14 residues. The CDR3 DNA sequence: TGCAGCGTTGCCCTTAACAGGGGGCAAGAGACCCAGTACTTC. Its translation is CSVALNRGQETQYF.

The rearrangement links TRBV6-5 to TRBJ1-5; D perhaps matches TRBD1 (6 bases). Per the germline V gene, CDR1 is MNHEY and CDR2 is SVGAGI. CDR3 length: 19 residues. Trimming pared 0 bases from V and 1 base from J, leaving 19 bases between. The CDR3 nucleotides read TGTGCCAGCAGTTACTCTATGGTTTCAGGGGCTAGCAGCAATCAGCCCCAGCATTTT. Its protein product is CASSYSMVSGASSNQPQHF.

Only a few counts were recorded for this clonotype. This chain connects TRBV7-2 to TRBJ1-3; D is undetermined. CDR1 is SGHTA, CDR2 FQGNSA, per germline. The CDR3 is 17 amino acids. Between the trimmed V and J ends, which lost 1 base and 2 bases, there was a span of 15 bases. The CDR3 DNA sequence: TGTGCCAGCAGCTTAGTTGGAAGAACGGAGCCTGGAAACACCATATATTTT. This sequence encodes CASSLVGRTEPGNTIYF.

The chain links TRBV5-1 to TRBJ1-1, with D possibly matching TRBD1 (6 bases). CDR1 and CDR2 from the germline V gene are SGHRS and YFSETQ. The germline V and J ends were trimmed by 3 bases and 5 bases, with 20 bases remaining between them. The CDR3 length is 16 residues. In DNA, the CDR3 is TGCGCCAGCAGCTCCGGGACATCCCTGCGTGCGACTGAAGCTTTCTTT. Translating it yields CASSSGTSLRATEAFF.